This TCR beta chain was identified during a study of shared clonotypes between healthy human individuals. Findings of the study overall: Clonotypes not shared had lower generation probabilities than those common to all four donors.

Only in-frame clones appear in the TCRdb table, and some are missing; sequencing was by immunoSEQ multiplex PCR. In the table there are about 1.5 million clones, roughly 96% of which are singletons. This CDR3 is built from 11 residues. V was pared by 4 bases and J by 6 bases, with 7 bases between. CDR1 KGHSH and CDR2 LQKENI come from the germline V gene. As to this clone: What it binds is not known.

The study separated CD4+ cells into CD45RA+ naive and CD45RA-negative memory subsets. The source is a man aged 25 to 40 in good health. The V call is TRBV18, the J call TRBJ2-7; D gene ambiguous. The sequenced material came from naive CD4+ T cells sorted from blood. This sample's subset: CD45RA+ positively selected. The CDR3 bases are TGTGCCAGCTCACTCGACGCCGAGCAGTACTTC. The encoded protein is CASSLDAEQYF.